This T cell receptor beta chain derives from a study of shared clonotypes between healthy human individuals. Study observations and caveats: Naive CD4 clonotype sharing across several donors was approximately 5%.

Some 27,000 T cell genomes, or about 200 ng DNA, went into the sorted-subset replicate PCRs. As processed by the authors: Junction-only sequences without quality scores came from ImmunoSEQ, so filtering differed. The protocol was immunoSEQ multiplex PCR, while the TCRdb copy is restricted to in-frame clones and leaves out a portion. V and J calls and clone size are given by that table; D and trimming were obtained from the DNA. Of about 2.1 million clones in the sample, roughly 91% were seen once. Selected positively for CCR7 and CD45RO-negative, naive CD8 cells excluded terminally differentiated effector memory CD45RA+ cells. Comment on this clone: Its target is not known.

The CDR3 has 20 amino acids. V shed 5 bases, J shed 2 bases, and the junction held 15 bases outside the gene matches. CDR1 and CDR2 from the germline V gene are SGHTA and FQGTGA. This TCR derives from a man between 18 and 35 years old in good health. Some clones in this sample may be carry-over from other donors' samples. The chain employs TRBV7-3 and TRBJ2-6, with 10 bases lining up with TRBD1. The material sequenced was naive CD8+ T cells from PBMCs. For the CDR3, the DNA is TGTGCCAGCAGCCCGCAACCGGGACAGGGGATAGGGACTGGGGCCAACGTCCTGACTTTC. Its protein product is CASSPQPGQGIGTGANVLTF.